What follows are 21 T cell receptor beta chains derived from one specimen sequenced in a study of T-cell reconstitution after alpha-beta-depleted transplantation in children. Unique molecular identifiers were used in preparing the TCRbeta library. MiXCR was run by TCRdb on the PCR reads, yielding one entry per CDR3 protein. The sample holds 150,000 to 200,000 distinct CDR3 sequences, roughly 15% seen once. Sample: PBMCs from the stem cell graft donor, taken from the stem cell graft. All receptors derive from a human donor who donated a stem cell graft to a child with acute lymphoblastic leukemia.

The table lists this clonotype with many counts. The chain carries TRBV12-3 or TRBV12-4 and TRBJ2-6; D gene uncertain. The CDR3 covers 15 residues. V lost 1 base, J lost 0 bases, and 4 bases lay in between. CDR3 protein: CASSLGHSGANVLTF. The CDR3 DNA reads as TGTGCCAGCAGTTTAGGCCACTCTGGGGCCAACGTCCTGACTTTC.

This clonotype was observed at least ten times. The chain is built from TRBV12-3 or TRBV12-4 and TRBJ2-7; the D gene is possibly TRBD2 (6 bases). V lost 6 bases to trimming and J lost 7 bases, with 19 bases between them. This CDR3 has 14 amino acids. CDR3 nucleotides: TGTGCCAGCAGCCTAGGGGCAGGGAGGCGGGAGCAGTACTTC. It is translated as CASSLGAGRREQYF.

This clonotype was detected ten times or more. CDR3 DNA: TGTGCCAGCAGTTACTCCCCCCCCAGAGCCTCGGAGGGCTACACCTTC. Its protein is CASSYSPPRASEGYTF. The J gene is TRBJ1-2, the V gene TRBV6-5; D is undetermined. The CDR3 covers 16 residues. Germline V gene data show CDR1 as MNHEY and CDR2 as SVGAGI. The V and J ends lost 0 bases and 8 bases respectively, with 19 bases between them.

The chain is built from TRBV5-1 and TRBJ1-2; TRBD1 matches 8 bases. With V trimmed by 6 bases and J by 4 bases, 11 bases remained unmatched. CDR3 length: 15 residues. CDR1 and CDR2 (germline): SGHRS, YFSETQ. DNA for the CDR3: TGCGCCAGCACCCCAAACCAGGGGGCTCTCTATGGCTACACCTTC. Its protein product is CASTPNQGALYGYTF.

The table lists this clonotype with a few counts. The chain combines TRBV5-4 with TRBJ2-3; 9 positions agree with TRBD2. Germline CDR1 is SGHNT and CDR2 is YYREEE (reference sequence). After removal of 1 base from V and 5 bases from J, the junction contained 17 bases not matched to a gene. CDR3 length: 19 residues. The CDR3 here is CASSLKWIAGAPAEDTQYF. The CDR3 DNA reads as TGTGCCAGCAGCTTGAAATGGATAGCGGGAGCGCCTGCGGAAGATACGCAGTATTTT.

With respect to this clonotype: One junction end disagrees with the germline gene, perhaps due to a read error. The chain recombines TRBV4-1 with TRBJ2-5; D ambiguous. Germline assignment: CDR1 MGHRA and CDR2 YSYEKL. The CDR3 runs 15 residues. CDR3 sequence: CDSSQEVRRGETQYF. The CDR3 bases are TGCGACAGCAGCCAAGAGGTGCGCAGAGGAGAGACCCAGTACTTC.

The gene calls are TRBV28 and TRBJ2-7; TRBD1 matches 7 bases. The trim removed 3 bases at V and 2 bases at J, leaving 25 bases unmatched. CDR1 is MDHEN and CDR2 is SYDVKM in the germline V gene. This CDR3 contains 21 residues. CDR3 in DNA: TGTGCCAGCAGTTTTTCCTCCCCGGGCGACAGGGTTGGCAGCGGACCCTACGAGCAGTACTTC. Its translation: CASSFSSPGDRVGSGPYEQYF.

This clonotype came up a few times. The V gene is TRBV6-5, the J gene TRBJ1-5; D is ambiguous. The V gene lost 0 bases and the J gene lost 3 bases, with 15 bases spanning the gap. The germline V gene has CDR1 MNHEY and CDR2 SVGAGI. The CDR3 totals 17 residues. CDR3: CASSYSPRVGPNQPQHF. The CDR3 nucleotides read TGTGCCAGCAGTTACTCGCCCCGGGTAGGGCCCAATCAGCCCCAGCATTTT.

This chain connects TRBV30 to TRBJ2-7; D assignment may be TRBD1 or TRBD2 (5 bases each). V gave up 4 bases and J gave up 4 bases, with 20 bases separating them. Looked up from germline, CDR1 is GTSNPN and CDR2 is SVGIG (reference sequence). There are 15 residues in the CDR3. The CDR3 spells CAWKRMGPWGYEQYF. CDR3 DNA: TGTGCCTGGAAAAGGATGGGACCCTGGGGATACGAGCAGTACTTC. Full variable domain (missing parts from reference TRBV30 and TRBJ2-7): SQTIHQWPATLVQPVGSPLSLECTVEGTSNPNLYWYRQAAGRGLQLLFYSVGIGQISSEVPQNLSASRPQDRQFILSSKKLLLSDSGFYLCAWKRMGPWGYEQYFGPGTRLTVT.

Worth noting for this clonotype: With a much larger clone just one base away, this may be a read error. The rearrangement uses TRBV12-3 or TRBV12-4 and TRBJ2-1; no firm D call. Trimming removed 5 bases at V and 3 bases at J, with 11 bases between. This CDR3 comprises 14 residues. The chain's CDR3 is CASSTVRDYNEQFF. Here the CDR3 DNA reads TGTGCCAGCAGTACTGTACGAGACTACAATGAGCAGTTCTTC.

This clonotype was counted many times. The chain recombines TRBV11-2 with TRBJ2-1; 7 positions agree with TRBD1. CDR1 is SGHAT and CDR2 is FQNNGV in the germline V gene. There are 12 residues in the CDR3. V shed 7 bases, J shed 5 bases, and the junction held 2 bases outside the gene matches. This chain's CDR3 is CASKGANNEQFF. CDR3 sequence (DNA): TGTGCCAGCAAGGGGGCGAACAATGAGCAGTTCTTC. Supplemented by reference TRBV11-2 and TRBJ2-1, the full variable domain reads EAGVAQSPRYKIIEKRQSVAFWCNPISGHATLYWYQQILGQGPKLLIQFQNNGVVDDSQLPKDRFSAERLKGVDSTLKIQPAKLEDSAVYLCASKGANNEQFFGPGTRLTVL.

In this sample, this clonotype turned up a few times. This chain links TRBV3-1 with TRBJ2-7, with D unresolved. This CDR3 contains 16 residues. With 0 bases removed from V and 2 bases from J, the gap between germline ends came to 14 bases. Germline V gives CDR1 LGHDT, CDR2 YNNKEL (reference sequence). The CDR3 region is CASSQDMGGATYEQYF. As DNA, the CDR3 is TGTGCCAGCAGCCAAGACATGGGCGGTGCTACCTACGAGCAGTACTTC.

The chain links TRBV30 to TRBJ2-7; 7 nucleotides align to TRBD1. Trimming took 5 bases from V and 3 from J; bases not matched to a gene: 1. Germline CDR1 reads GTSNPN; CDR2 reads SVGIG (reference sequence). There are 11 residues in the CDR3. CDR3 residues: CAWGQVYEQYF. DNA of the CDR3: TGTGCCTGGGGACAGGTCTACGAGCAGTACTTC.

This clonotype showed up many times. The rearrangement uses TRBV7-8 and TRBJ2-3; no clear D gene. The CDR3 has 19 amino acids. Trimming removed 4 bases from V and 0 bases from J, with 23 bases in between. Germline V gene lookup returns CDR1 SGHVS and CDR2 FQNEAQ. This CDR3 reads CASSSTPFRRKTSTDTQYF. CDR3 nucleotides: TGTGCCAGCAGCTCCACCCCCTTTCGGCGGAAAACTAGCACAGATACGCAGTATTTT.

In its sample, this clonotype was seen once. This chain links TRBV28 with TRBJ1-2; D may be TRBD1 (6 bases). The ends were cut back, 6 bases at V and 4 bases at J, with 12 bases in the middle. The CDR3 runs 13 residues. Germline V gives CDR1 MDHEN, CDR2 SYDVKM. CDR3 in DNA: TGTGCCAGCAGAATGACAGGTCGCTATGGCTACACCTTC. Its protein is CASRMTGRYGYTF.

This clonotype has at least ten counts. The chain uses TRBV5-4 and TRBJ2-3; 9 bases match TRBD2. The CDR3 contains 15 residues. The V and J ends lost 1 base and 9 bases, in that order; junction bases with no gene match: 9. Germline V CDR1 and CDR2: SGHNT, YYREEE (reference sequence). CDR3 region: CASSLIGSSGATQYF. The DNA of the CDR3 is TGTGCCAGCAGCTTGATCGGGTCTAGCGGGGCGACGCAGTATTTT.

This clonotype was found many times. The rearrangement links TRBV6-1 to TRBJ1-4; TRBD1 matches 7 bases. The CDR3 runs to 15 residues. The germline V gene has CDR1 MNHNS and CDR2 SASEGT. The V gene end was trimmed by 6 bases and the J gene end by 4 bases; junction bases not matched to a gene: 8. CDR3 region: CASRKRGRGNEKLFF. CDR3 nucleotides: TGTGCCAGCAGGAAAAGGGGGCGGGGTAATGAAAAACTGTTTTTT.

This clonotype was seen at least ten times. V gene TRBV6-5 combines with J gene TRBJ2-3, with unresolved D. Germline CDR1 and CDR2: MNHEY and SVGAGI. Trimming took off 3 bases at V and 2 bases at J, with 12 bases between the two ends. CDR3 size: 15 residues. The CDR3 DNA sequence: TGTGCCAGCAGTTATCAAGGGTTTGTCACAGATACGCAGTATTTT. It is translated as CASSYQGFVTDTQYF.

This clonotype was counted at least ten times. The V call is TRBV10-2, the J call TRBJ2-2; no clear D. The CDR3 runs to 12 residues. Germline V gene lookup returns CDR1 WSHSY and CDR2 SAAADI. V was pared by 6 bases and J by 3 bases, with 5 bases between. This CDR3 reads CASRDYTGELFF. In DNA, the CDR3 is TGCGCCAGCAGGGATTACACCGGGGAGCTGTTTTTT.

The table lists this clonotype with a few counts. The rearrangement links TRBV29-1 to TRBJ2-6, with TRBD1 identical over 7 bases. CDR1 and CDR2 from the germline V gene are SQVTM and ANQGSEA. The CDR3 is made up of 17 amino acids. The trim removed 5 bases at V and 0 bases at J, leaving 10 bases unmatched. CDR3 residues: CSVSRTGSYSGANVLTF. CDR3 DNA sequence: TGCAGCGTTTCTAGGACAGGCTCCTACTCTGGGGCCAACGTCCTGACTTTC. The full variable domain, with the rest looked up from reference TRBV29-1 and TRBJ2-6, is SAVISQKPSRDICQRGTSLTIQCQVDSQVTMMFWYRQQPGQSLTLIATANQGSEATYESGFVIDKFPISRPNLTFSTLTVSNMSPEDSSIYLCSVSRTGSYSGANVLTFGAGSRLTVL.

This clonotype was recorded many times. V gene TRBV5-1 combines with J gene TRBJ2-1; TRBD1 is a possible D gene (7 bases). The CDR3 covers 15 residues. Germline values: CDR1 SGHRS, CDR2 YFSETQ. V was clipped by 4 bases and J by 1 base, with 12 bases between them. The CDR3 nucleotides read TGCGCCAGCAGCCCGGGGGACAGTTCCTACAATGAGCAGTTCTTC. This translates into CASSPGDSSYNEQFF.